The sequence of this TCR beta chain was determined in a study of blood T cell repertoires in COVID-19 (dated by TCRdb to 2018 to 2020). General notes on the study: Samples covering the acute and convalescent phases of COVID-19 were provided by collaborators in the United States, Italy and Spain. The prospective study material was composed of cDNA or gDNA derived from T cells, B-cell-depleted T cells, or PBMCs. Where available, HLA class I and class II types were obtained from metadata supplied by the sample provider rather than from assay-based typing. The repertoires were released in a freely available public database intended as a resource for research on the immune response to SARS-CoV-2. Subjects who had been exposed to COVID-19, were actively infected with it, or had recovered from it provided the deeply sampled blood TCRbeta repertoires that made up the dataset. The samples were drawn from two sources: the first 160 participants of the ongoing ImmuneRACE study, and approximately 1,300 subjects contributed by 6 global collaborators. Nearly every sample came with metadata listing a de-identified subject ID, COVID-19 status, age in years and sex.

Notes on this clone: Its antigen target is currently unknown. Qualities for individual bases were not recorded, and no much larger clone is one base off.

From a lookup of the germline V gene (reference sequence), CDR1 and CDR2 are LNHNV and YYDKDF. For this chain, trimming is 3 bases at the V end and 8 bases at the J end, and the number of junction bases without a gene match is 11. The CDR3 numbers 16 residues from cysteine through phenylalanine. This entry keeps only the CDR3 DNA: 48 bases, framed from base 1. TCRbeta CDR3 regions were amplified from genomic DNA by means of the immunoSEQ Assay, a bias-controlled multiplex PCR. In the original analysis: The number of nucleated cells in each sample was estimated from the amplification of reference gene primers within the assay. To quantify the absolute abundance of each unique TCRbeta CDR3 rearrangement, sequence reads were collapsed and filtered. For each sample, productive Simpson clonality was calculated by taking the square root of Simpson's diversity index across productive rearrangements. TCRdb provides this immuneACCESS table in a form limited to in-frame rearrangements. Some clones are lacking; in checked studies, under half of them reflect an unresolved V gene, and why the rest are absent is not known. V, J and clone size derive from that table, while D and trimming were established from the DNA sequence. The sample table records hundreds of thousands of clones; around 87% of these occur just once. The top ten clonotypes cover approximately 7.9% of the sample.

Another Seattle source contributed samples from volunteer blood donors who had recovered from COVID-19. Collaborating institutions collected whole blood in K2EDTA tubes following their own protocols. Collaborator samples were shipped for TCRbeta analysis as frozen whole blood, isolated PBMCs, or DNA extracted from either sample type. Points the paper makes about the study in general: How much clinical and demographic metadata was included differed by source and by participant, and the metadata was provided uncurated.

The source material was peripheral blood. This receptor chain uses TRBV15 and TRBJ2-2; 8 nucleotides in the junction match TRBD1. This receptor was identified in a man between 60 and 70 years old who had recovered from COVID-19. The CDR3 is CATSSPAQGARGELFF. The DNA reads TGTGCCACCAGCAGTCCTGCCCAGGGGGCCCGGGGGGAGCTGTTTTTT.